This paragraph covers one T cell receptor (beta chain) sequence. Its specificity is not known. Trimming took 0 bases from V and 6 from J, leaving 12 bases between them. Germline assignment: CDR1 GTSNPN and CDR2 SVGIG (reference sequence). The CDR3 is 15 amino acids. At cycle 4 day 1, cycle 7 day 1, and baseline, blood was sampled. The data belong to a study of OX40 agonist ivuxolimab in advanced cancers. Study background: Hepatocellular carcinoma, melanoma, renal cell or head and neck cancer affected the dose-escalation patients. Study outcomes and limitations: The authors also found low normalized T-cell clonal expansion in some nonresponders. At doses 0.1 to 3.0 mg/kg, CD4+ and CD8+ clones expanded.

Some clones are missing from TCRdb's copy, which holds only in-frame ones; the method was immunoSEQ multiplex PCR. Counted here are roughly 88,000 clones, more than 75% occurring once; the ten biggest clones make up roughly 4.9%. The receptor was isolated from an adult with an advanced solid tumor such as melanoma, head and neck, liver or kidney cancer. The sample in question was CD4+ or CD8+ T cells sorted from blood, obtained in a trial of the OX40 agonist ivuxolimab. The V call is TRBV30, the J call TRBJ1-6, with a possible D match to TRBD1 (5 bases). CDR3 DNA: TGTGCCTGGAGTGTCCCCCAGGGTGGTAATTCACCCCTCCACTTT. It specifies CAWSVPQGGNSPLHF.